Each of the 24 T cell receptor beta chains below was sequenced from the same sample in a study of monozygotic twins with inflammatory bowel disease. Each CDR3 protein gets one entry in TCRdb, which reprocessed the 5' RACE reads and gives no DNA. The specimen's table records about 160,000 distinct CDR3 sequences. Sequenced material: blood. The receptors come from a human donor with ulcerative colitis or Crohn's disease, or a healthy co-twin of an affected twin (not recorded which).

J is TRBJ2-7 and V is TRBV18; absent DNA, TCRdb's TRBD1 call cannot be checked. The CDR3 runs to 15 residues. Per germline, CDR1 KGHSH and CDR2 LQKENI. CDR3 region: CASSPPGQGTYEQYF.

This sequence joins TRBV12-3 or TRBV12-4 and TRBJ1-3. This CDR3 spans 15 amino acids. CDR3 region: CASSLRAANGNTIYF.

The chain recombines TRBV24-1 with TRBJ2-3. The CDR3 loop spans 12 amino acids. Germline-derived CDR1 and CDR2 are KGHDR and SFDVKD. The CDR3 region is CATSDLLDTQYF.

The rearrangement links TRBV29-1 to TRBJ1-1. Germline V lookup: CDR1 SQVTM, CDR2 ANQGSEA. The CDR3 consists of 14 residues. The chain's CDR3 is CSVPKAPYNTEAFF. The complete variable domain, with remaining parts taken from reference TRBV29-1 and TRBJ1-1, reads SAVISQKPSRDICQRGTSLTIQCQVDSQVTMMFWYRQQPGQSLTLIATANQGSEATYESGFVIDKFPISRPNLTFSTLTVSNMSPEDSSIYLCSVPKAPYNTEAFFGQGTRLTVV.

The V and J genes are TRBV7-6 and TRBJ1-3; absent DNA, TCRdb's TRBD1 call cannot be checked. The germline V gene has CDR1 SGHVS and CDR2 FNYEAQ. The CDR3 has 16 residues. CDR3 in amino acids: CASSTIRGRKGNTIYF.

The V call is TRBV20-1, the J call TRBJ2-3. Germline V gene data show CDR1 as DFQATT and CDR2 as SNEGSKA (reference sequence). The CDR3 runs to 18 residues. The CDR3 is CSARVTSVRTEHRSGQYF.

V usage is TRBV20-1 and J usage is TRBJ2-3; TCRdb selects TRBD2, and the lack of DNA leaves this call unchecked. This CDR3 has 14 residues. Germline V CDR1 and CDR2: DFQATT, SNEGSKA (reference sequence). CDR3 amino acids: CSARGGDSTDTQYF.

The gene calls are TRBV9 and TRBJ2-7; TCRdb's D call of TRBD2 is untestable without DNA. CDR1 and CDR2 (germline): SGDLS, YYNGEE. The CDR3 is made up of 14 amino acids. The CDR3 region is CASSKVAGGHEQYF.

This CDR3 is CASSLDAGALNTEAFF. The chain couples TRBV7-9 to TRBJ1-1; the D call from TCRdb, TRBD1, cannot be confirmed without DNA. CDR1 is SEHNR, CDR2 FQNEAQ, per germline (reference sequence). The CDR3 contains 16 residues.

The chain carries TRBV27 and TRBJ2-1; the D call of TRBD2 rests on TCRdb alone, since no DNA is present to check it. The CDR3 is 13 residues long. Looked up from germline, CDR1 is MNHEY and CDR2 is SMNVEV (reference sequence). The CDR3 reads CASSLTRNNEQFF.

The chain has TRBV19 and TRBJ2-1. Germline CDR1 is LNHDA and CDR2 is SQIVND (reference sequence). The CDR3 length is 14 residues. CDR3 loop: CASTTNRALDEQFF.

The chain links TRBV11-2 to TRBJ2-3; TCRdb picks TRBD1, but there is no DNA to check that call. Germline V lookup: CDR1 SGHAT, CDR2 FQNNGV. The CDR3 covers 17 residues. This CDR3 is CASSLVGGSAFTDTQYF.

V is TRBV12-3 or TRBV12-4 and J is TRBJ1-6; TCRdb's D call, TRBD1, is unchecked because there is no DNA. The CDR3 consists of 15 residues. The CDR3 loop is CASSLRGTYNSPLHF.

The chain uses TRBV30 and TRBJ1-1. Per germline, CDR1 GTSNPN and CDR2 SVGIG (reference sequence). The CDR3 covers 13 residues. CDR3 amino acids: CAWSLQGITEAFF.

This chain connects TRBV20-1 to TRBJ2-7. This CDR3 is 13 amino acids long. CDR1 is DFQATT and CDR2 is SNEGSKA in the germline V gene (reference sequence). CDR3 region: CSARVTLVYEQYF.

The chain employs TRBV2 and TRBJ1-1; TCRdb names TRBD1, which stays unverified in the absence of DNA. In germline, CDR1 is SNHLY, CDR2 FYNNEI. This CDR3 contains 14 residues. CDR3 sequence: CASSNGRIEGEAFF.

V usage is TRBV5-1 and J usage is TRBJ2-1; TCRdb lists TRBD1, though no DNA is available to test this call. The CDR3 extends over 14 amino acids. The germline CDR1 and CDR2 sequences are SGHRS and YFSETQ. The CDR3 is CASSYGTASNEQFF.

The CDR3 spells CASSFSGRRDEQFF. The V gene is TRBV13, the J gene TRBJ2-1; no DNA is available, so the TRBD2 call from TCRdb remains unchecked. Germline CDR1 PRHDT, CDR2 FYEKMQ (reference sequence). The CDR3 loop spans 14 amino acids.

This chain connects TRBV20-1 to TRBJ2-1; TCRdb lists TRBD1, though no DNA is available to test this call. The germline V gene has CDR1 DFQATT and CDR2 SNEGSKA (reference sequence). The CDR3 covers 15 residues. The CDR3 sequence is CSARPASGGYNEQFF.

The chain joins TRBV3-1 to TRBJ1-2. Germline lookup yields CDR1 LGHDT and CDR2 YNNKEL (reference sequence). CDR3 size: 12 residues. This CDR3 is CASSQEMGGYTF.

This chain connects TRBV18 to TRBJ2-5. The CDR3 covers 14 residues. Per germline, CDR1 KGHSH and CDR2 LQKENI. The CDR3 here is CASSPLGRPETQYF.

The chain employs TRBV27 and TRBJ1-6. Germline V gene lookup returns CDR1 MNHEY and CDR2 SMNVEV (reference sequence). This CDR3 is built from 15 residues. CDR3 sequence: CASSLSEGIQSPLHF.

CDR3 loop: CASSLFGLAVRSSYEQYF. The V and J genes are TRBV28 and TRBJ2-7; TCRdb returns TRBD2, unconfirmable since there is no DNA. Germline values: CDR1 MDHEN, CDR2 SYDVKM. The CDR3 runs to 18 residues.

This sequence joins TRBV12-3 or TRBV12-4 and TRBJ2-7. This CDR3 has 14 amino acids. The CDR3 here is CASSLEPLTYEQYF.